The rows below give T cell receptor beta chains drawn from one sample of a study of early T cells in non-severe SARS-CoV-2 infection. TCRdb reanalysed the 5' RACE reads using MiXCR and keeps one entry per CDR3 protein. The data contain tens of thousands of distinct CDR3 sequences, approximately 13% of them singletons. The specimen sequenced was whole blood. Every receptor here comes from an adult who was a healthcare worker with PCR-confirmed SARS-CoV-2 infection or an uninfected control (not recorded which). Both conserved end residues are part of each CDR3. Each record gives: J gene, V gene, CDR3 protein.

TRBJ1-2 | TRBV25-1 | CASSESRGGKNYGYTF
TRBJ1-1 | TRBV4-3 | CASSQAGDATEAFF
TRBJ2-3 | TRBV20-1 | CRAAFGTDTQYF
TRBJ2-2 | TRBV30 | CAWAHILAGELFF
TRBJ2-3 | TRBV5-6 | CASSLPLSLAGGGTDTQYF
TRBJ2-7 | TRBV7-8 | CASSSGDARWYEQYF
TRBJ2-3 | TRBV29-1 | CSGAKGGTDTQYF
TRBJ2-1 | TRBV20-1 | CSARKAGSLWYEQFF
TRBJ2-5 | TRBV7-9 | CASRPLHFQETQYF
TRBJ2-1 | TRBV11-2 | CASTRTGMGNEQFF
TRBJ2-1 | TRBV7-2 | CVSSLKQFF
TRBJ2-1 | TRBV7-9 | CASSLRDRGTEQFF
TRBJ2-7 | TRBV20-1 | CSARDTGGAGEQYF
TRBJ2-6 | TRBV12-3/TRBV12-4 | CASSLAGQGSSGANVLTF
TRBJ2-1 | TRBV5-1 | CASSSADTDRNNEQFF
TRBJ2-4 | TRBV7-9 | CASSSTVGLPSIQYF
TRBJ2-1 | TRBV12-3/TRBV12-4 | CASTKGPYNEQFF
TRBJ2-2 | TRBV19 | CASSIGPGANTGELFF
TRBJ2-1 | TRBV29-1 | CSVEEGYNEQFF
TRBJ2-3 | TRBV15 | CATSRDQTDTQYF
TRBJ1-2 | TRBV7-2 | CASSPRQTNYGYTF
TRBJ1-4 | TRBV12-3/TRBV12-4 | CASSLQGVLFF
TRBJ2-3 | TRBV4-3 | CASSQEGSSGSRGDTQYF
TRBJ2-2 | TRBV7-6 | CASSPVGRQGNTGELFF